Following are 25 T cell receptor beta chains from one sample sequenced in a study of cytomegalovirus exposure and HLA in healthy donors. Vbeta (60) and Jbeta (13) primers were used in the PCR. Assay: immunoSEQ multiplex PCR; the TCRdb copy retains only in-frame clones and omits some. The data hold 100,000 to 150,000 clones, with about 79% observed a single time. The sequencing sample was made of PBMCs. These receptors were taken from a middle-aged man in good health and CMV-seronegative.

V and J are TRBV7-9 and TRBJ1-2, with D maybe TRBD1 (5 bases). The germline V gene encodes CDR1 SEHNR and CDR2 FQNEAQ (reference sequence). V was shortened by 1 base and J by 1 base, with 13 bases between the two germline ends. CDR3 length: 16 residues. The CDR3 region has the DNA TGTGCCAGCAGCTTAGTGGGGCAGGCCCTTAACTATGGCTACACCTTC. Its protein is CASSLVGQALNYGYTF.

The sample holds one count of this clone. This chain joins TRBV18 and TRBJ2-5, with a tentative D call TRBD1 (5 bases). The V end was cut by 3 bases, the J end by 10 bases, with 9 bases between. The length of the CDR3 is 11 residues. The germline V gene has CDR1 KGHSH and CDR2 LQKENI. The CDR3 protein is CASSPQGLQYF. The DNA for the CDR3 is TGTGCCAGCTCACCCCAGGGTCTCCAGTACTTC.

The chain has TRBV11-3 and TRBJ2-7; weak D call: TRBD2 (6 bases). Germline V gene data show CDR1 as SGHNT and CDR2 as YENEEA. V lost 0 bases to trimming and J lost 5 bases, with 11 bases between them. The CDR3 is 14 residues long. The CDR3 region is CASSLDLALDEQYF. DNA of the CDR3: TGTGCCAGCAGCTTAGATCTAGCGCTCGACGAGCAGTACTTC.

The V gene is TRBV19, the J gene TRBJ1-6; 12 bases align to TRBD1. This CDR3 is built from 19 residues. The V and J ends lost 6 bases and 6 bases, in that order; junction bases with no gene match: 15. Germline CDR1 LNHDA, CDR2 SQIVND (reference sequence). CDR3 loop: CASSVFRDRGRTGNSPLHF. The CDR3 nucleotides read TGTGCCAGTAGCGTCTTCCGGGACAGGGGGCGCACGGGTAATTCACCCCTCCACTTT.

The chain links TRBV10-1 to TRBJ2-1; 11 nucleotides match TRBD1. The V gene end was trimmed by 7 bases and the J gene end by 7 bases; junction bases not matched to a gene: 3. The V gene's germline CDR1 is WNHNN and CDR2 SYGVQD (reference sequence). This CDR3 region has 13 residues. CDR3 in amino acids: CASTGTGGNEQFF. The CDR3 DNA reads TGCGCCAGCACCGGGACAGGGGGGAATGAGCAGTTCTTC.

This clone was counted once. V gene TRBV25-1 combines with J gene TRBJ2-4, with 10 positions matching TRBD1. The CDR3 spans 13 residues. The V and J ends lost 4 bases and 8 bases, in that order; junction bases with no gene match: 2. Germline V gene sequence: CDR1 MGHDK, CDR2 SYGVNS. The CDR3 is CASSAGTGDIQYF. CDR3 nucleotides: TGTGCCAGCAGTGCCGGGACAGGGGACATTCAGTACTTC.

The chain recombines TRBV6-5 with TRBJ2-1; no reliable D call. In germline, CDR1 is MNHEY, CDR2 SVGAGI. V lost 4 bases, J lost 2 bases, and 3 bases lay in between. There are 12 residues in the CDR3. The chain's CDR3 is CASSSAYNEQFF. CDR3 nucleotides: TGTGCCAGCAGTTCCGCCTACAATGAGCAGTTCTTC.

The chain couples TRBV29-1 to TRBJ1-2; D perhaps matches TRBD1 (6 bases). The CDR3 consists of 11 residues. V was clipped by 6 bases and J by 8 bases, with 13 bases between them. Per the germline V gene, CDR1 is SQVTM and CDR2 is ANQGSEA. DNA for the CDR3: TGCAGCGTCGGCGCAACAGGGGGCTACACCTTC. This gives the protein CSVGATGGYTF.

V and J are TRBV6-5 and TRBJ2-3; 9 nucleotides agree with TRBD2. Germline CDR1 is MNHEY and CDR2 is SVGAGI. This CDR3 contains 16 residues. Germline trimming cut 3 bases from V and 2 bases from J; bases unmatched to any gene: 6. The CDR3 spells CASSYVAGELTDTQYF. CDR3 DNA sequence: TGTGCCAGCAGTTATGTAGCGGGGGAACTCACAGATACGCAGTATTTT.

V gene TRBV15 combines with J gene TRBJ2-1, with D tentatively TRBD2 (6 bases). V lost 4 bases, J lost 7 bases, and 14 bases lay in between. CDR1 and CDR2 from the germline V gene are LNHNV and YYDKDF (reference sequence). This CDR3 has 14 residues. CDR3 protein: CATSKGSAGNEQFF. CDR3 sequence (DNA): TGTGCCACCAGCAAAGGGAGTGCGGGGAATGAGCAGTTCTTC.

This sequence joins TRBV6-6 and TRBJ2-7; D might be TRBD2 (5 bases). CDR3 length: 14 amino acids. Trimming removed 2 bases at V and 3 bases at J, with 11 bases between. Germline V gene data show CDR1 as MNHNY and CDR2 as SVGAGI (reference sequence). Here the CDR3 reads CASSYGSANYEQYF. DNA of the CDR3: TGTGCCAGCAGTTACGGGAGCGCAAACTACGAGCAGTACTTC.

This clone occurred a few times. This chain connects TRBV4-1 to TRBJ2-5; 9 bases map to TRBD1. CDR1 and CDR2 (germline): MGHRA, YSYEKL. The CDR3 extends over 16 amino acids. The V and J ends lost 2 bases and 2 bases, in that order; junction bases with no gene match: 6. In nucleotides, the CDR3 is TGCGCCAGCAGCCAACTACAGGGGGCCGGGCAAGAGACCCAGTACTTC. The encoded protein is CASSQLQGAGQETQYF.

The rearrangement joins TRBV18 to TRBJ1-2; D is perhaps TRBD1 (5 bases). With 6 bases removed from V and 6 bases from J, the gap between germline ends came to 14 bases. This CDR3 contains 13 residues. Germline values: CDR1 KGHSH, CDR2 LQKENI. CDR3 residues: CASSPGGENGYTF. CDR3 sequence (DNA): TGTGCCAGCTCCCCCGGGGGGGAGAATGGCTACACCTTC.

The chain is built from TRBV4-3 and TRBJ1-5; D gene ambiguous. Trimming left V 1 base short and J 2 bases short, with 6 bases between. Germline V CDR1 and CDR2: LGHNA, YSLEER. The CDR3 runs 14 residues. DNA of the CDR3: TGCGCCAGCAGCCAAGGACTGGGCAATCAGCCCCAGCATTTT. Protein: CASSQGLGNQPQHF.

This chain links TRBV7-9 with TRBJ1-1; a weak D match, TRBD1 (6 bases). This CDR3 spans 15 amino acids. Trimming removed 0 bases from V and 1 base from J, with 9 bases in between. Germline V CDR1 and CDR2: SEHNR, FQNEAQ (reference sequence). CDR3 in DNA: TGTGCCAGCAGCTTAGCGGGACACTCGAACACTGAAGCTTTCTTT. This encodes CASSLAGHSNTEAFF.

This chain joins TRBV7-2 and TRBJ2-3, with D uncertain. Germline loops: CDR1 SGHTA, CDR2 FQGNSA. Deletions cut 0 bases from V and 3 bases from J, with 4 bases between. The CDR3 extends over 13 amino acids. The DNA for the CDR3 is TGTGCCAGCAGCTTAGCGCTAACAGATACGCAGTATTTT. Translation gives CASSLALTDTQYF.

V is TRBV7-8 and J is TRBJ2-5, with D unresolved. The CDR3 extends over 14 amino acids. V was clipped by 5 bases and J by 5 bases, with 15 bases between them. Looked up from germline, CDR1 is SGHVS and CDR2 is FQNEAQ. CDR3 DNA: TGTGCCAGCAGCGCCCGCGAATCTCGCGAGACCCAGTACTTC. It codes for CASSARESRETQYF.

The J gene is TRBJ2-3, the V gene TRBV6-4; 13 bases are shared with TRBD2. This CDR3 contains 16 residues. With V trimmed by 5 bases and J by 2 bases, 4 bases remained unmatched. The germline gives CDR1 MRHNA, CDR2 SNTAGT. In nucleotides, the CDR3 is TGTGCCAGCAGTAGCGGACTAGCGGGGGCCACAGATACGCAGTATTTT. This translates into CASSSGLAGATDTQYF.

The V and J genes are TRBV5-6 and TRBJ2-7, with 9 bases aligning to TRBD1. V lost 1 base to trimming and J lost 3 bases; unmatched junction nucleotides: 5. Germline V lookup: CDR1 SGHDT, CDR2 YYEEEE. The CDR3 has 15 amino acids. The DNA of the CDR3 is TGTGCCAGCAGCTTGCCCCGGACAGGGGACTACGAGCAGTACTTC. Translation gives CASSLPRTGDYEQYF.

About this clone: This CDR3 is also generated by other DNA sequences in the sample. The J gene is TRBJ1-1, the V gene TRBV2; D is undetermined. The CDR3 runs to 13 residues. Germline assignment: CDR1 SNHLY and CDR2 FYNNEI. Deletions cut 4 bases from V and 4 bases from J, with 10 bases between. The CDR3 loop is CASSVGGGTEAFF. The CDR3 DNA reads TGTGCCAGCAGTGTTGGAGGTGGCACTGAAGCTTTCTTT.

This chain uses TRBV14 with TRBJ2-7; D possibly corresponds to TRBD1 (5 bases). Germline V CDR1 and CDR2: SGHDN, FVKESK. The CDR3 consists of 13 residues. V lost 5 bases, J lost 3 bases, and 11 bases lay in between. CDR3 nucleotides: TGTGCCAGCAGCAGTTTTCAGGGCTACGAGCAGTACTTC. Residues: CASSSFQGYEQYF.

This chain uses TRBV6-5 with TRBJ1-5, with D perhaps TRBD1 (5 bases). The CDR3 loop spans 14 amino acids. V lost 8 bases to trimming and J lost 3 bases, with 14 bases between them. Germline lookup yields CDR1 MNHEY and CDR2 SVGAGI. The CDR3 region has the DNA TGTGCCAGCTCAAACAGGTTCGCCAATCAGCCCCAGCATTTT. As protein: CASSNRFANQPQHF.

V gene TRBV6-1 combines with J gene TRBJ2-7; D gene ambiguous. V was cut by 4 bases and J by 4 bases, with 11 bases left in between. Germline-derived CDR1 and CDR2 are MNHNS and SASEGT. CDR3 size: 13 residues. As DNA, the CDR3 is TGTGCCAGCAGTGTCGAGACTCGATACGAGCAGTACTTC. It translates to CASSVETRYEQYF.

The V and J genes are TRBV7-3 and TRBJ2-1; 9 bases agree with TRBD2. The CDR3 has 15 amino acids. Losses at the gene ends were 5 bases for V and 5 bases for J; bases not matched to a gene: 7. CDR1 is SGHTA, CDR2 FQGTGA, per germline. The CDR3 spells CASSQAGGVDNEQFF. The DNA of the CDR3 is TGTGCCAGCAGCCAAGCGGGGGGTGTGGACAATGAGCAGTTCTTC.

The rearrangement links TRBV5-1 to TRBJ1-1; perhaps TRBD1 as D (5 bases). The CDR3 has 15 residues. Germline-derived CDR1 and CDR2 are SGHRS and YFSETQ. V lost 2 bases and J 1 base, leaving 12 bases between the germline ends. CDR3 loop: CASSFLTGENTEAFF. CDR3 DNA sequence: TGCGCCAGCAGCTTTCTCACAGGCGAGAACACTGAAGCTTTCTTT.